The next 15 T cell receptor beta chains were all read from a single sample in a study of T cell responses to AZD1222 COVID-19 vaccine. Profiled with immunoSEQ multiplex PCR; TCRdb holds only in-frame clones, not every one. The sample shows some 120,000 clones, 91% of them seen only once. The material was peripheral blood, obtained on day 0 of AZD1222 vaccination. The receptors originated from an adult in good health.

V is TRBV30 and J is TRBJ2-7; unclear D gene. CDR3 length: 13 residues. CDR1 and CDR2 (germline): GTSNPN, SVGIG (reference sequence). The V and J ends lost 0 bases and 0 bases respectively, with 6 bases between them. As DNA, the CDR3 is TGTGCCTGGAGTGTATCCAGCTCCTACGAGCAGTACTTC. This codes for CAWSVSSSYEQYF.

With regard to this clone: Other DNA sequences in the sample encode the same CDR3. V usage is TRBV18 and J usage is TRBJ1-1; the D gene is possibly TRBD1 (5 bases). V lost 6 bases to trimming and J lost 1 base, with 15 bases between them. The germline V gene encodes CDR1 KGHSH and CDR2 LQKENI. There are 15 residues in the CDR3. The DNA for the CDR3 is TGTGCCAGCTCCCCAGGCCAGGGTGGGAACACTGAAGCTTTCTTT. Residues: CASSPGQGGNTEAFF.

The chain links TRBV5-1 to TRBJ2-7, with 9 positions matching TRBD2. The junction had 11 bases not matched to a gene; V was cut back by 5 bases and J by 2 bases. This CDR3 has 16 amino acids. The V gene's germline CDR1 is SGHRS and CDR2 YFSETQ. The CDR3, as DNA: TGCGCCAGCAGTTTCACCAGCGGGAGGATCACCTACGAGCAGTACTTC. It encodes CASSFTSGRITYEQYF.

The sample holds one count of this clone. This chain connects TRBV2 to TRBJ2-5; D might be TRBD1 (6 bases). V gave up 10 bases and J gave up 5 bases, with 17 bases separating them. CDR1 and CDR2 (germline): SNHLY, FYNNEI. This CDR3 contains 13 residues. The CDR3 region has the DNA TGTGCCACCCACCAGGGGAGTTGGGAGACCCAGTACTTC. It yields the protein CATHQGSWETQYF.

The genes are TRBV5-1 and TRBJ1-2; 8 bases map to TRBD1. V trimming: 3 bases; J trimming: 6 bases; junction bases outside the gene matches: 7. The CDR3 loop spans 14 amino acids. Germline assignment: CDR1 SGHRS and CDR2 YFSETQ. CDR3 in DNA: TGCGCCAGCAGCTCGCAGACAGGGGAGGATGGCTACACCTTC. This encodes CASSSQTGEDGYTF. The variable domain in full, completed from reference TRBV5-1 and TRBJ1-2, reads KAGVTQTPRYLIKTRGQQVTLSCSPISGHRSVSWYQQTPGQGLQFLFEYFSETQRNKGNFPGRFSGRQFSNSRSEMNVSTLELGDSALYLCASSSQTGEDGYTFGSGTRLTVV.

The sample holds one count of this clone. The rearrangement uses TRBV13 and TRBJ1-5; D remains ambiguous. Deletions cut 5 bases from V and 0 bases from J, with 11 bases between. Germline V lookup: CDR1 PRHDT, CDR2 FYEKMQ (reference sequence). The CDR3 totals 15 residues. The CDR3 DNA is TGTGCCAGCAGCGCTGCCATGGTTAGCAATCAGCCCCAGCATTTT. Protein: CASSAAMVSNQPQHF.

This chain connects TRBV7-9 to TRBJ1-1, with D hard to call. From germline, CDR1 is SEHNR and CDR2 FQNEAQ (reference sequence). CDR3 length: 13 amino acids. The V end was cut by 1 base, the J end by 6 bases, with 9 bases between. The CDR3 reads CASSLVGFAEAFF. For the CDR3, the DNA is TGTGCCAGCAGCTTAGTAGGGTTCGCTGAAGCTTTCTTT.

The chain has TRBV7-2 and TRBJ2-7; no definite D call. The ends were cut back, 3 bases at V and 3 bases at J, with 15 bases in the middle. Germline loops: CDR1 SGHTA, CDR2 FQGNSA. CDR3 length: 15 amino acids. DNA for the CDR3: TGTGCCAGCAGCTTTTCGACGGGTTCGGGCTACGAGCAGTACTTC. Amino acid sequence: CASSFSTGSGYEQYF.

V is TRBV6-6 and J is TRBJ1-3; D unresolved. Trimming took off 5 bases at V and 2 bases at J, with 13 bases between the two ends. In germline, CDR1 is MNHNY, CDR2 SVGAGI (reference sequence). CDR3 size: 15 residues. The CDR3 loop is CASSRSLGTGNTIYF. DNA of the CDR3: TGTGCCAGCAGTCGATCCCTCGGGACTGGAAACACCATATATTTT.

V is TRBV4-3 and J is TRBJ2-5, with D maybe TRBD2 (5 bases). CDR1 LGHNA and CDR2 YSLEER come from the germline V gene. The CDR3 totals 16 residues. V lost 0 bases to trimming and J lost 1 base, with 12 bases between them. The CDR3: CASSQEVGRGQETQYF. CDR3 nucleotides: TGCGCCAGCAGCCAAGAAGTGGGTCGGGGCCAAGAGACCCAGTACTTC.

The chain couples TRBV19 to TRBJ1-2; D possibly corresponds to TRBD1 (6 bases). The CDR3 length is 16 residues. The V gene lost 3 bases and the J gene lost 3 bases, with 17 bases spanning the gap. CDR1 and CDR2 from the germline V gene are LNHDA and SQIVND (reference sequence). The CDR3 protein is CASSILLQGLDYGYTF. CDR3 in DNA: TGTGCCAGTAGTATTCTTCTACAGGGCTTAGACTATGGCTACACCTTC.

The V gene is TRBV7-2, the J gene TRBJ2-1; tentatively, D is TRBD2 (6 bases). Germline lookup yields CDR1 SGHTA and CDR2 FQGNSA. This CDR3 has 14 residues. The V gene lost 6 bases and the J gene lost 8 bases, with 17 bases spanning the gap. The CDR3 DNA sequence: TGTGCCAGCAGTTGGCGGGAACGTTCCGATGAGCAGTTCTTC. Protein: CASSWRERSDEQFF.

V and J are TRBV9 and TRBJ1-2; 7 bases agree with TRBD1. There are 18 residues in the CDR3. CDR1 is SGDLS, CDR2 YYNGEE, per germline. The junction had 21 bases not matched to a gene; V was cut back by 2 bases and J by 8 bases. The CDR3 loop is CASSVAWTGGSNLGGYTF. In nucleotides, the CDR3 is TGTGCCAGCAGCGTCGCCTGGACAGGCGGCTCTAATCTGGGGGGCTACACCTTC.

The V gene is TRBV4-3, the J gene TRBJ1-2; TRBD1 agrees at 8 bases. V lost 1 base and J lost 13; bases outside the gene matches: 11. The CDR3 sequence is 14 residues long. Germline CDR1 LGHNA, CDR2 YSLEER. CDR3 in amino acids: CASSQVTGASPGTF. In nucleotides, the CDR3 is TGCGCCAGCAGCCAAGTGACAGGGGCCTCCCCTGGCACCTTC.

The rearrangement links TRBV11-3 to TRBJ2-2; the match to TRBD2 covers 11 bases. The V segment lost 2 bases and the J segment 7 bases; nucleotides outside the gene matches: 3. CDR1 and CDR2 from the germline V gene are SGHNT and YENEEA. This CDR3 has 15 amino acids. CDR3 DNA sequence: TGTGCCAGCAGCTTAACTAGCGGGGGTTTCGGGGAGCTGTTTTTT. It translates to CASSLTSGGFGELFF.